Each of the 5 T cell receptor beta chains below was sequenced from the same sample in a study of T cell responses to AZD1222 COVID-19 vaccine. Libraries were prepared by immunoSEQ multiplex PCR; TCRdb keeps only in-frame clonotypes and omits some of them. Among fewer than 120,000 clones listed, roughly 93% were seen once. The input for sequencing was peripheral blood, taken 28 days after the second AZD1222 dose. These receptors originate from an adult who received the AZD1222 COVID-19 vaccine.

The table lists this clone with a count of one. V is TRBV5-1 and J is TRBJ1-4; the D is unclear. Germline CDR1 and CDR2: SGHRS and YFSETQ. Trimming left V 4 bases short and J 1 base short, with 11 bases between. CDR3 length: 15 amino acids. CDR3 region: CASSLRAGTNEKLFF. In DNA form, the CDR3 reads TGCGCCAGCAGCCTGAGAGCGGGAACTAATGAAAAACTGTTTTTT.

The V gene is TRBV6-2 or TRBV6-3, the J gene TRBJ2-7, with a weak D call TRBD1 (5 bases). The CDR3 contains 15 residues. The germline V gene encodes CDR1 MNHEY and CDR2 SVGEGT. V was clipped by 1 base and J by 2 bases, with 12 bases between them. For the CDR3, the DNA is TGTGCCAGCAGTTACTGGGGCAGGATGACCTACGAGCAGTACTTC. It is translated as CASSYWGRMTYEQYF.

CDR3 residues: CASSQQQKLFF. As DNA, the CDR3 is TGTGCCAGCAGCCAACAGCAAAAACTGTTTTTT. This chain joins TRBV16 and TRBJ1-4, with D unclear. V lost 2 bases to trimming and J lost 9 bases, with 4 bases between them. The CDR3 spans 11 residues. In germline, CDR1 is KGHSY, CDR2 FQNENV.

The rearrangement links TRBV10-3 to TRBJ2-7; TRBD1 or TRBD2 may be the D gene (6 bases each). The CDR3 totals 13 residues. In germline, CDR1 is ENHRY, CDR2 SYGVKD. V was cut by 6 bases and J by 7 bases, with 16 bases left in between. The CDR3 DNA sequence: TGTGCCATCAGCCGACAGGAGGAGGGAGAGCAGTACTTC. Its protein product is CAISRQEEGEQYF.

This rearrangement joins TRBV9 to TRBJ1-6; D remains ambiguous. The length of the CDR3 is 13 residues. V was clipped by 0 bases and J by 9 bases, with 7 bases between them. Germline CDR1 and CDR2: SGDLS and YYNGEE. CDR3 residues: CASSVETVSPLHF. In DNA, the CDR3 is TGTGCCAGCAGCGTAGAAACAGTTTCACCCCTCCACTTT.